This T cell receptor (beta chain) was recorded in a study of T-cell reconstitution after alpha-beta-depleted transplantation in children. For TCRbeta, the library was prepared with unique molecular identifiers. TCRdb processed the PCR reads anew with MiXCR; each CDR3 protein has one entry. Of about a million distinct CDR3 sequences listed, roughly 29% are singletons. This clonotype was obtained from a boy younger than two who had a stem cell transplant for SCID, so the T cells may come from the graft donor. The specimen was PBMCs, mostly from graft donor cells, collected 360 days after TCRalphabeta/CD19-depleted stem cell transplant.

CDR3 coding DNA: TGTGCCAGCAGCCTCGTGGAGGGGCGGGAGACCCAGTACTTC. Protein product: CASSLVEGRETQYF. The J gene is TRBJ2-5, the V gene TRBV7-6; D perhaps matches TRBD2 (6 bases). The CDR3 is 14 amino acids. V was shortened by 5 bases and J by 5 bases, with 15 bases between the two germline ends. Germline V gene data show CDR1 as SGHVS and CDR2 as FNYEAQ. The whole variable domain, remainder taken from reference TRBV7-6 and TRBJ2-5, is GAGVSQSPRYKVTKRGQDVALRCDPISGHVSLYWYRQALGQGPEFLTYFNYEAQQDKSGLPNDRFSAERPEGSISTLTIQRTEQRDSAMYRCASSLVEGRETQYFGPGTRLLVL.